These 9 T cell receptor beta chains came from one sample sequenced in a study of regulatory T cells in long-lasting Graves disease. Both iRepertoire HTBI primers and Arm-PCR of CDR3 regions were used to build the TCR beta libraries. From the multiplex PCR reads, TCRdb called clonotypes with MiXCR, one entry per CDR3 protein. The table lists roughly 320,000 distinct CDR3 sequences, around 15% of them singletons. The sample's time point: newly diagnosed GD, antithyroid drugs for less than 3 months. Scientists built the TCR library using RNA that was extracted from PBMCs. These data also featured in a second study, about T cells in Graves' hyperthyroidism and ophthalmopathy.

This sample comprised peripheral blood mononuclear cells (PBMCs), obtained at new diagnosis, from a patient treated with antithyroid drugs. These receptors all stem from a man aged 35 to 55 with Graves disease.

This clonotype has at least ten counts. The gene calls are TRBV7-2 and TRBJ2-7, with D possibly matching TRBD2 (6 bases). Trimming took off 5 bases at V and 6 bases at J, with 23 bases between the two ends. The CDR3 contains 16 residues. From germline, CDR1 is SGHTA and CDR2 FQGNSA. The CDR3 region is CASSAGPPPGTPEQYF. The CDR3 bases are TGTGCCAGCAGCGCTGGACCACCCCCCGGGACTCCCGAGCAGTACTTC.

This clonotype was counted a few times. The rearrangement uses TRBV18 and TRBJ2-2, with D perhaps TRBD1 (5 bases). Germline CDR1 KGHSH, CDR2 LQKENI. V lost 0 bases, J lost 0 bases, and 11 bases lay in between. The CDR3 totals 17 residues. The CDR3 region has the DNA TGTGCCAGCTCACCACCGAACAGGATAACGAACACCGGGGAGCTGTTTTTT. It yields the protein CASSPPNRITNTGELFF.

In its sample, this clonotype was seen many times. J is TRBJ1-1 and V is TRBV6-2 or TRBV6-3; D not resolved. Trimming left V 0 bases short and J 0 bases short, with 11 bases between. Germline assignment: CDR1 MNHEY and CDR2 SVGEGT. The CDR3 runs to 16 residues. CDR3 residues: CASSYSRLIMNTEAFF. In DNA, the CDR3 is TGTGCCAGCAGTTACTCGAGGCTGATCATGAACACTGAAGCTTTCTTT.

CDR3 loop: CASSSTSGGAFYEQYF. For the CDR3, the DNA is TGTGCCAGCAGTTCAACTAGCGGGGGGGCCTTCTACGAGCAGTACTTC. The chain has TRBV12-3 or TRBV12-4 and TRBJ2-7; 13 bases are a match to TRBD2. Germline trimming cut 4 bases from V and 3 bases from J; bases unmatched to any gene: 6. The CDR3 runs to 16 residues.

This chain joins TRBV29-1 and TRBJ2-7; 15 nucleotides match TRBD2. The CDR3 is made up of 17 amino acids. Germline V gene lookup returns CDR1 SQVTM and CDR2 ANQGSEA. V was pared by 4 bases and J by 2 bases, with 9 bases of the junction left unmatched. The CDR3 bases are TGCAGCGTTGGGGGACTAGCGGGGGGTAAACCTACCTACGAGCAGTACTTC. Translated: CSVGGLAGGKPTYEQYF.

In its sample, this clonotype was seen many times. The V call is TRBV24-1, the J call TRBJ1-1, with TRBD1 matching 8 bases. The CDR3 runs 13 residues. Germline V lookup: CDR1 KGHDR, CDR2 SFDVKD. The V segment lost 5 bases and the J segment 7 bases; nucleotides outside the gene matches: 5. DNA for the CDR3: TGTGCCACCAGTGCGGCAGGGGGCAGTGAAGCTTTCTTT. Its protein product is CATSAAGGSEAFF.

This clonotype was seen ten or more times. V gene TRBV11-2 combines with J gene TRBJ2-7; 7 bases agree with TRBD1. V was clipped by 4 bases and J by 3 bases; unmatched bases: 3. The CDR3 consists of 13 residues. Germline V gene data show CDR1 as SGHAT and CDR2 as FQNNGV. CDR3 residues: CASSWDSLYEQYF. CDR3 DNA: TGTGCCAGCAGCTGGGACAGCCTCTACGAGCAGTACTTC.

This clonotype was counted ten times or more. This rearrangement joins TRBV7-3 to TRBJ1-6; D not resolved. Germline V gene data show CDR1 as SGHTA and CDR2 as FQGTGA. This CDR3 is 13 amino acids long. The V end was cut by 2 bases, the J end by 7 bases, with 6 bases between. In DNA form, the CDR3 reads TGTGCCAGCAGCTTAGTCCGGAATTCACCCCTCCACTTT. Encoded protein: CASSLVRNSPLHF.

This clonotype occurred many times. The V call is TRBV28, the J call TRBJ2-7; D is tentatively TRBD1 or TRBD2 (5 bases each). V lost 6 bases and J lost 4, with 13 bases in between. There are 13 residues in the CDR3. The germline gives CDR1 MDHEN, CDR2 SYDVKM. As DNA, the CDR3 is TGTGCCAGCAGACGTACGGGGCCGTACGAGCAGTACTTC. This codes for CASRRTGPYEQYF.